Presented here are 5 T cell receptor beta chains from one specimen sequenced in a study of T cell responses to AZD1222 COVID-19 vaccine. TCRdb keeps only in-frame clones here, not all; method: immunoSEQ multiplex PCR. There are 130,000 or so clones in the sample; around 84% occur only once, and around 12% lies in the top ten. Sequenced material: peripheral blood, taken on day 0 of AZD1222 vaccination. The receptors derive from an adult in good health.

The rearrangement joins TRBV13 to TRBJ1-1; unclear D gene. Trimming left V 1 base short and J 11 bases short, with 14 bases between. Germline assignment: CDR1 PRHDT and CDR2 FYEKMQ (reference sequence). This CDR3 has 13 amino acids. The CDR3 DNA is TGTGCCAGCAGCTTAGTATCTCCGATAGAGGCTTTCTTT. This codes for CASSLVSPIEAFF.

The chain recombines TRBV4-1 with TRBJ2-3; 7 bases fit TRBD2. Germline V gene data show CDR1 as MGHRA and CDR2 as YSYEKL. Germline trimming cut 5 bases from V and 4 bases from J; bases unmatched to any gene: 9. The CDR3 totals 15 residues. The CDR3 loop is CASSGLIAGADTQYF. CDR3 bases: TGCGCCAGCAGCGGTTTGATTGCGGGAGCAGATACGCAGTATTTT.

The V gene is TRBV27, the J gene TRBJ2-4; D is possibly TRBD1 (6 bases). There are 18 residues in the CDR3. Trimming shortened V by 5 bases and J by 0 bases, and 20 bases separated the two germline ends. The germline gives CDR1 MNHEY, CDR2 SMNVEV (reference sequence). CDR3 protein: CASSGLTGPLLAKNIQYF. CDR3 nucleotides: TGTGCCAGCAGTGGCCTAACAGGGCCCCTTTTAGCCAAAAACATTCAGTACTTC.

The chain has TRBV5-8 and TRBJ2-5; no reliable D call. Germline values: CDR1 SGHTS, CDR2 YDEGEE. The V end lost 2 bases, the J end lost 1 base, and 6 bases lay between the germline ends. The length of the CDR3 is 13 residues. CDR3 region: CASSFSVQETQYF. The CDR3 nucleotides are TGTGCCAGCAGCTTTTCCGTCCAAGAGACCCAGTACTTC.

The V gene is TRBV28, the J gene TRBJ1-4; D is perhaps TRBD1 (5 bases). The CDR3 loop spans 11 amino acids. Germline-derived CDR1 and CDR2 are MDHEN and SYDVKM. V was clipped by 7 bases and J by 8 bases, with 8 bases between them. CDR3: CASTEGEKLFF. The CDR3, as DNA: TGTGCCAGCACCGAGGGGGAAAAACTGTTTTTT.